This T cell receptor (beta chain) was recorded in a study of cytomegalovirus exposure and HLA in healthy donors. The PCR made use of 60 Vbeta and 13 Jbeta primers. This table comes from immunoSEQ multiplex PCR, and its TCRdb copy is limited to in-frame clones, with some not included. Of almost 200,000 clones in the sample, about four fifths are singletons; the top ten hold approximately 0.39%. The sample taken for sequencing was PBMCs. The receptor's source is a male donor in good health and CMV-seropositive.

CDR3 loop: CASSSKLQGAAGANVLTF. The CDR3 DNA sequence: TGCGCCAGCAGCTCGAAATTACAGGGCGCTGCTGGGGCCAACGTCCTGACTTTC. The V gene is TRBV5-1, the J gene TRBJ2-6; D is possibly TRBD1 (6 bases). This CDR3 contains 18 residues. V lost 3 bases and J 2 bases, leaving 18 bases between the germline ends. Germline assignment: CDR1 SGHRS and CDR2 YFSETQ.